The clone carrying this T cell receptor (delta chain) was picked up a small number of times. The antigen is undetermined. This sample was included in a study of Vδ1+ human thymocytes. This CDR3 spans 19 amino acids. J was trimmed by 1 base and V by 2 bases; bases with no gene match: 15. The V gene's germline CDR1 is TSWWSYY and CDR2 QGS. Findings of the study overall: Donors shared many TRG clonotypes but few TRD clonotypes. Thymic TRG and TRD repertoires appeared highly polyclonal.

The template was reverse-transcribed extracted RNA. The CDR3 regions were amplified by multiplex PCR from V-gene primers to a constant-region primer. TCRdb re-identified clones in the multiplex PCR reads via CATT. Here the sample spans 45,000 to 60,000 delta-chain clones, less than 20% being singletons. The sequence derives from a boy under two years old who had congenital heart surgery. Input material: Vdelta1+ gamma-delta thymocytes from the thymus. The subset denotes: FACS-sorted CD3+ TCRalphabeta- TCRVdelta1+ TCRVdelta2- thymocytes. The V and J genes are TRDV1 and TRDJ1, with TRDD3 matching 8 bases. The CDR3 reads CALGEFLRTGGIRTDKLIF. As DNA, the CDR3 is TGTGCTCTTGGGGAATTTTTGAGAACTGGAGGGATACGCACCGATAAACTCATCTTT.